This section outlines one T cell receptor (beta chain) sequence together with its context. No cognate antigen has been identified for it. Base-call qualities are not available, and no considerably larger clone is one nucleotide away. Synovial fluid samples and blood samples obtained from the same ankylosing spondylitis patients were matched. The reads were generated on an Illumina HiSeq 2500. Quantitative 5'-RACE with molecular barcodes was used to prepare TCR beta libraries. Concerning the study's data processing: Disease-linked TCR variants were identified with a new computational method built on a probabilistic model of VDJ rearrangement. TCRdb cleaned the public reads at Q25 with fastp, built clones with MiXCR and kept in-frame beta chains. Each CDR3 protein appears once, grouped with its most common genes and DNA. For this entry, the V and J calls and clone size follow TCRdb and not the study's own pipeline. In all, the sample holds 150,000 or so distinct CDR3 sequences, and 25% to 35% of those were seen once. 4.5% to 6% of the sample comes from the top ten.

The CDR3 covers 18 residues, taking in both the cysteine and the phenylalanine. The only DNA kept is the CDR3, 54 bases in frame from the first base. CDR1 and CDR2, looked up from the germline V gene (reference sequence), are MNHEY and SMNVEV. Here V drops 5 bases and J drops 2 bases, and the junction holds 14 bases not matched to any gene. The sample comes from a study of CD8 T cells in ankylosing spondylitis (dated by TCRdb to about 2017). Some background on the complete study: T cell receptor beta repertoires were profiled in healthy donors and ankylosing spondylitis patients so that disease-linked TCR variants could be found. The full study cohort was made up of about 24 ankylosing spondylitis patients and 108 healthy donors. Samples of peripheral blood were taken, and for ankylosing spondylitis patients, synovial fluid was collected as well.

Results and caveats for the whole study, not just this receptor: The disease-linked clones were reported to be significantly enriched in matched synovial fluid samples from ankylosing spondylitis patients. Some of the motif variants had been reported before in the synovial fluid and blood of reactive arthritis patients, a finding that suggests common disease-initiation mechanisms. In peripheral blood, the disease-linked clones were found at relatively low frequencies and had a CD8+ phenotype. Blood from ankylosing spondylitis patients appeared to be characterized by a TCR beta motif made up of several highly homologous amino acid variants.

The sample consisted of synovial fluid, either unsorted or a sorted T cell fraction (not recorded which). This receptor was taken from a male donor with ankylosing spondylitis. The receptor chain draws on TRBV27 and TRBJ1-1, and 10 junctional nucleotides match TRBD1. The CDR3 sequence is CASSPLPGTGVGNTEAFF. The DNA sequence is as follows: TGTGCCAGCAGTCCTCTTCCCGGGACAGGGGTGGGAAACACTGAAGCTTTCTTT.